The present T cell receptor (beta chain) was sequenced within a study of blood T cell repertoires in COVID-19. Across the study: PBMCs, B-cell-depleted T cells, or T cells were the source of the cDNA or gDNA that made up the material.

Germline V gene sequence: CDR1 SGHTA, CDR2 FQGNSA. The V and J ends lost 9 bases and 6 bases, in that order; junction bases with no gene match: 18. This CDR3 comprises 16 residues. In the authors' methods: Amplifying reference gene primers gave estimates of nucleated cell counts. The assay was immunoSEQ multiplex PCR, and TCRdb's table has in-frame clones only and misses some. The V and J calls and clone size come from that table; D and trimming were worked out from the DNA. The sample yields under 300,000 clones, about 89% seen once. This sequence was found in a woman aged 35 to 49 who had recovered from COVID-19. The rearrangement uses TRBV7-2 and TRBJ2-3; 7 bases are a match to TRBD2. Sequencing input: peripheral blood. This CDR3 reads CARYARTGRTGDTQYF. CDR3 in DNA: TGTGCCAGATACGCACGTACCGGGAGGACGGGGGATACGCAGTATTTT.